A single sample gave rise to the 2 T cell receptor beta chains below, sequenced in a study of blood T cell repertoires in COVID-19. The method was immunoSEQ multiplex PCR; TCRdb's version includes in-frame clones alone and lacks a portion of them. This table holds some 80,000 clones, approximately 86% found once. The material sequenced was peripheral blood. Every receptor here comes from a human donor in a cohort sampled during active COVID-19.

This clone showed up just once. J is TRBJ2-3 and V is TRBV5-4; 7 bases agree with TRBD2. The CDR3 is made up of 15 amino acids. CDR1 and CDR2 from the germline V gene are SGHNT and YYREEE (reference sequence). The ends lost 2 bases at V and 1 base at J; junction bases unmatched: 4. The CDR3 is CASSFGGSGTDTQYF. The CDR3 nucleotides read TGTGCCAGCAGCTTCGGCGGGAGTGGCACAGATACGCAGTATTTT.

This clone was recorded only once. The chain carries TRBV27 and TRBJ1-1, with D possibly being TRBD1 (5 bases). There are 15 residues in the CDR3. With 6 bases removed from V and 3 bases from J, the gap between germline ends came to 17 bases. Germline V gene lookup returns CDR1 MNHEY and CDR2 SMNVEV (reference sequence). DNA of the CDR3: TGTGCCAGCAGGCTAGGTAGAAGGGGCCACACTGAAGCTTTCTTT. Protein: CASRLGRRGHTEAFF.